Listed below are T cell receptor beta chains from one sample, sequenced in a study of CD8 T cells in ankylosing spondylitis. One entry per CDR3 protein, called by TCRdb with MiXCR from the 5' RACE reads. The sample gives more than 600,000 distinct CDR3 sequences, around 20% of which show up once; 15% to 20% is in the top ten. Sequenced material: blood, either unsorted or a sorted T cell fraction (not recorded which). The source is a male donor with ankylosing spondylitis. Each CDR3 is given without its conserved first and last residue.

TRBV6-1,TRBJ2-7,ASSESPGNPIYEQY
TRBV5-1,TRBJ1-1,ASSWGAGGMNTEAF
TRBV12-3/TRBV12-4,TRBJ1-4,ASGRTPTNEKLF
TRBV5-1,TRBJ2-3,ASSRDSFGSTDTQY
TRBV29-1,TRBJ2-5,SGRTSGVETQY
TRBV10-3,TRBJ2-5,AISEGSGQETQY
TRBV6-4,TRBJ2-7,ASRGSGTGGLDSYEQY
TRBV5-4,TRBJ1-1,ASSLRAGGDTEAF
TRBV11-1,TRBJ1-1,ASSETGTGLRIGTEAF
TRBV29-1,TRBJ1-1,SVEEPPLNTEAF
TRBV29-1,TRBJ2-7,SAGGPGLYEQY
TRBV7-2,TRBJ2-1,ASSSLNQATFYNEQF
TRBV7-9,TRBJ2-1,ASSPLTGIYNEQF
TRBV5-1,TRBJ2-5,ASSYSGGRETQY
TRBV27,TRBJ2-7,ASSPYPRGEQY
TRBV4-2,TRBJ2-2,ASSHGNTGELF
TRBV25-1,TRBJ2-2,ASRRGGTAGELF
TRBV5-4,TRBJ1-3,ASSRQGKGGNTIY
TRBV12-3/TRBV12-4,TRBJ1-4,ASSPSLDGRKLF
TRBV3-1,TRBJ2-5,ASSQLVSGRGTQY
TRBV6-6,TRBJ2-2,ASILGGGGGTGELF
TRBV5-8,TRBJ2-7,ASSLRGGFAYEQY
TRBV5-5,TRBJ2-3,ASSLPRALRADTQY
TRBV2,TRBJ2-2,ASRDLRGQGTGELF
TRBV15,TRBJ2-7,ATSGSRGDEQY
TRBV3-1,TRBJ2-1,ASSLYRGGEQF
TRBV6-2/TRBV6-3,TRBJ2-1,ASTIEGTYNEQF
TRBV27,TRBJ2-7,ASRISPGSSYEQY
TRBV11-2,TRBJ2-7,ASSLVPQVGVRGEQY
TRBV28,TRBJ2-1,ASLAGGFSSYNEQF
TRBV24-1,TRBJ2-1,ATSPGGYNEQF
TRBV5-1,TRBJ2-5,ASSRGTEQETQY
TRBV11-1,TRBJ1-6,ASSGGGAPRSLH
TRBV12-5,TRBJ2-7,ASGLRTGTGNEQY
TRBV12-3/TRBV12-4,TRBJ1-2,ASSARNGAGYGYT
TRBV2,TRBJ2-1,ASLSDGANEQF